The 29 T cell receptor beta chains below come from one sample, sequenced in a study of CD8 T cells in Susac syndrome (dated by TCRdb to between 2017 and 2020). Library prep was done by the immunoSEQ multiplex PCR assay. RNA was extracted with the RNeasy kit and roughly 0.45 to 1 ug was reverse transcribed using random hexamers. TCRdb applied fastp at Q25 and MiXCR to the public reads, then kept only in-frame beta chains. Each CDR3 protein appears once, grouped with its most common genes and DNA. A total of 150,000 to 200,000 distinct CDR3 sequences appear in this sample, about 92% of them only once. In total, the top ten clones hold 0.065% to 0.1% of the sample. The sample was CD4+ T cells from PBMCs. These receptor sequences come from a human donor in good health.

This chain joins TRBV6-6 and TRBJ2-1, with 14 bases aligning to TRBD2. Looked up from germline, CDR1 is MNHNY and CDR2 is SVGAGI (reference sequence). Trimming removed 5 bases from V and 10 bases from J; junction bases left unmatched: 10. This CDR3 region has 16 residues. The CDR3, as DNA: TGTGCCAGCAGTCGACGACTAGCGGGAGGGCCGGAAGAGCAGTTCTTC. It translates to CASSRRLAGGPEEQFF.

CDR3 bases: TGTGCCAGCAGTTACTCGACAGGCAGAGGCTACACCTTC. This sequence encodes CASSYSTGRGYTF. This rearrangement joins TRBV6-2 or TRBV6-3 to TRBJ1-2, with D possibly being TRBD1 (6 bases). V was shortened by 0 bases and J by 8 bases, with 10 bases between the two germline ends. The CDR3 has 13 amino acids. Germline V gene sequence: CDR1 MNHEY, CDR2 SVGEGT.

The rearrangement uses TRBV20-1 and TRBJ2-7; 11 bases agree with TRBD2. CDR1 is DFQATT, CDR2 SNEGSKA, per germline (reference sequence). The CDR3 spans 19 residues. Trimming removed 0 bases from V and 0 bases from J; junction bases left unmatched: 13. CDR3 coding DNA: TGCAGTGCTAGAGATGTAGGGACTAGCGGAACCCTGAGCTCCTACGAGCAGTACTTC. As protein: CSARDVGTSGTLSSYEQYF.

The chain carries TRBV3-1 and TRBJ2-3, with 13 bases that match TRBD2. With V trimmed by 6 bases and J by 7 bases, 10 bases remained unmatched. There are 16 residues in the CDR3. Per the germline V gene, CDR1 is LGHDT and CDR2 is YNNKEL (reference sequence). The CDR3 loop is CASRDGLAGVSNTQYF. As DNA, the CDR3 is TGTGCCAGCAGAGACGGACTAGCGGGAGTATCAAATACGCAGTATTTT.

The chain uses TRBV7-6 and TRBJ2-1, with D possibly matching TRBD2 (5 bases). Germline V CDR1 and CDR2: SGHVS, FNYEAQ. The CDR3 contains 16 residues. With 5 bases removed from V and 4 bases from J, the gap between germline ends came to 18 bases. The CDR3 sequence: CASSPKLDSPYNEQFF. The DNA for the CDR3 is TGTGCCAGCAGCCCGAAACTAGATAGTCCTTACAATGAGCAGTTCTTC.

The gene calls are TRBV20-1 and TRBJ2-2; D ambiguous. From germline, CDR1 is DFQATT and CDR2 SNEGSKA (reference sequence). The CDR3 is 14 amino acids. The germline V and J ends were trimmed by 5 bases and 1 base, with 11 bases remaining between them. In DNA, the CDR3 is TGCAGTGCTGTGGAACACGGGAACACCGGGGAGCTGTTTTTT. Amino acid sequence: CSAVEHGNTGELFF.

The chain combines TRBV29-1 with TRBJ2-3, with 7 bases lining up with TRBD1. CDR3 length equals 12 residues. The J segment lost 1 base and the V segment lost 8 bases, leaving 3 bases of the junction unmatched. CDR1 is SQVTM, CDR2 ANQGSEA, per germline. CDR3 bases: TGCAGCCTCGGACAGGGCACAGATACGCAGTATTTT. This encodes CSLGQGTDTQYF.

This chain connects TRBV2 to TRBJ2-2; 12 nucleotides match TRBD1. CDR1 and CDR2 from the germline V gene are SNHLY and FYNNEI. The junction had 9 bases not matched to a gene; V was cut back by 6 bases and J by 7 bases. The CDR3 runs 16 residues. The CDR3 nucleotides are TGTGCCAGCAGCCCAAGGGGGACAGGGGGCGGCGGGGAGCTGTTTTTT. It translates to CASSPRGTGGGGELFF.

The chain couples TRBV5-4 to TRBJ1-4, with 7 bases matching TRBD1. Unmatched junction bases numbered 13, after V lost 4 bases and J lost 13 bases. Per the germline V gene, CDR1 is SGHNT and CDR2 is YYREEE (reference sequence). The CDR3 extends over 14 amino acids. The CDR3 DNA follows: TGTGCCAGCAGCCCCGGACAGGTTCGGGGGGGACTGTTTTTT. Amino acids: CASSPGQVRGGLFF.

CDR3 region: CSAGRLRALKNIQYF. The CDR3 DNA follows: TGCAGTGCTGGACGCCTTCGCGCCCTTAAAAACATTCAGTACTTC. V is TRBV20-1 and J is TRBJ2-4; no firm D call. CDR3 length: 15 residues. V was cut by 5 bases and J by 4 bases, with 18 bases left in between. Per germline, CDR1 DFQATT and CDR2 SNEGSKA (reference sequence).

The chain joins TRBV18 to TRBJ1-2; no clear D. There are 14 residues in the CDR3. Germline values: CDR1 KGHSH, CDR2 LQKENI. V lost 2 bases and J lost 3, with 10 bases in between. CDR3 amino acids: CASSPRSGDYGYTF. The CDR3 DNA reads as TGTGCCAGCTCACCAAGGTCCGGGGACTATGGCTACACCTTC.

The J gene is TRBJ2-1, the V gene TRBV7-9, with 13 nucleotides matching TRBD2. The ends lost 5 bases at V and 5 bases at J; junction bases unmatched: 3. The CDR3 is 15 residues long. Germline V gives CDR1 SEHNR, CDR2 FQNEAQ (reference sequence). CDR3 loop: CASSVLAGGHNEQFF. DNA for the CDR3: TGTGCCAGCAGCGTACTAGCGGGAGGGCACAATGAGCAGTTCTTC.

V gene TRBV20-1 combines with J gene TRBJ2-7, with D possibly TRBD2 on 6 matching bases. This CDR3 is built from 14 residues. The germline gives CDR1 DFQATT, CDR2 SNEGSKA (reference sequence). Trimming left V 5 bases short and J 2 bases short, with 16 bases between. DNA of the CDR3: TGCAGTGCTGACTCGGGAGAAGGGACCTACGAGCAGTACTTC. This encodes CSADSGEGTYEQYF.

The J gene is TRBJ1-6, the V gene TRBV6-5, with D unclear. The V gene's germline CDR1 is MNHEY and CDR2 SVGAGI. V lost 0 bases to trimming and J lost 15 bases, with 12 bases between them. The CDR3 totals 13 residues. The CDR3 loop reads CASSYSDGLLLHF. CDR3 nucleotide sequence: TGTGCCAGCAGTTACTCGGACGGACTTCTCCTCCACTTT.

The CDR3 DNA follows: TGTGCCAGCAGGTCGGACAGGGGAATTTTTGAAAAACTGTTTTTT. Translation: CASRSDRGIFEKLFF. The J gene is TRBJ1-4, the V gene TRBV28, with 9 positions matching TRBD1. Trimming at V came to 6 bases and at J to 7 bases, leaving 9 bases not matched to a gene. CDR3 length equals 15 residues. Germline V gene lookup returns CDR1 MDHEN and CDR2 SYDVKM.

V usage is TRBV6-2 or TRBV6-3 and J usage is TRBJ1-6; no clear D gene. This CDR3 spans 14 amino acids. Per the germline V gene, CDR1 is MNHEY and CDR2 is SVGEGT. V lost 9 bases to trimming and J lost 10 bases, with 19 bases between them. As DNA, the CDR3 is TGTGCCAGTCTCTTTACCATCCGGGTCTCACCCCTCCACTTT. It codes for CASLFTIRVSPLHF.

The rearrangement uses TRBV5-1 and TRBJ2-1; 11 bases line up with TRBD2. V trimming: 1 base; J trimming: 2 bases; junction bases outside the gene matches: 5. From germline, CDR1 is SGHRS and CDR2 YFSETQ. The CDR3 is made up of 17 amino acids. CDR3 protein: CASSLSSGGAAYNEQFF. CDR3 in DNA: TGCGCCAGCAGCTTGAGTAGCGGGGGGGCCGCCTACAATGAGCAGTTCTTC.

This chain links TRBV29-1 with TRBJ2-1; the match to TRBD2 covers 9 bases. The V gene's germline CDR1 is SQVTM and CDR2 ANQGSEA. With 7 bases clipped from V and 10 bases from J, the junction kept 11 bases outside the gene matches. This CDR3 comprises 13 residues. For the CDR3, the DNA is TGCAGCGGGGTGAGCGGGGGGCCTTGGGAGCAGTTCTTC. The encoded protein is CSGVSGGPWEQFF.

CDR3 sequence reads: CASSYGAAYNEKLFF. DNA of the CDR3: TGCGCCAGCAGCTATGGTGCAGCTTATAATGAAAAACTGTTTTTT. This chain links TRBV5-1 with TRBJ1-4; no reliable D call. Trimming cost V 3 bases and J 4 bases, with 13 bases left between them. Germline V gene data show CDR1 as SGHRS and CDR2 as YFSETQ. CDR3 length: 15 amino acids.

V usage is TRBV25-1 and J usage is TRBJ1-1, with 11 nucleotides matching TRBD1. This CDR3 comprises 15 residues. V dropped 5 bases and J dropped 6; count of bases not matched to a gene: 8. The V gene's germline CDR1 is MGHDK and CDR2 SYGVNS. The CDR3 DNA sequence: TGTGCCAGCAGTCCCTGGACAGGGGGCGCGCCTGAAGCTTTCTTT. It is translated as CASSPWTGGAPEAFF.

This sequence joins TRBV20-1 and TRBJ2-3; either TRBD1 or TRBD2 may fit D (6 bases each). This CDR3 region has 14 residues. Germline-derived CDR1 and CDR2 are DFQATT and SNEGSKA (reference sequence). Between the trimmed V and J ends, which lost 0 bases and 5 bases, there was a span of 12 bases. The DNA of the CDR3 is TGCAGTGCTAGAGACGATCGGGGGCGAGATACGCAGTATTTT. It translates to CSARDDRGRDTQYF.

This clonotype was counted a single time. The rearrangement uses TRBV30 and TRBJ1-5; no firm D call. The CDR3 is 16 amino acids. The V end lost 0 bases, the J end lost 0 bases, and 12 bases lay between the germline ends. Germline V gene data show CDR1 as GTSNPN and CDR2 as SVGIG (reference sequence). The CDR3 loop reads CAWSVSSLYSNQPQHF. DNA of the CDR3: TGTGCCTGGAGTGTATCAAGCCTCTATAGCAATCAGCCCCAGCATTTT.

The genes are TRBV25-1 and TRBJ1-2, with TRBD1 as a possible D gene (6 bases). Germline V lookup: CDR1 MGHDK, CDR2 SYGVNS. The CDR3 extends over 15 amino acids. With 5 bases removed from V and 0 bases from J, the gap between germline ends came to 13 bases. The CDR3 protein is CASSKTGFTNYGYTF. The DNA of the CDR3 is TGTGCCAGCAGTAAAACAGGGTTTACTAACTATGGCTACACCTTC.

V and J are TRBV5-1 and TRBJ1-1; the D gene is possibly TRBD1 (5 bases). Trimming cost V 0 bases and J 4 bases, with 10 bases left between them. CDR3 length: 14 amino acids. Germline V gene lookup returns CDR1 SGHRS and CDR2 YFSETQ. CDR3 loop: CASSLAGEGTEAFF. In DNA, the CDR3 is TGCGCCAGCAGCTTGGCGGGGGAGGGCACTGAAGCTTTCTTT. Full variable domain (outside the CDR3, taken from reference TRBV5-1 and TRBJ1-1): KAGVTQTPRYLIKTRGQQVTLSCSPISGHRSVSWYQQTPGQGLQFLFEYFSETQRNKGNFPGRFSGRQFSNSRSEMNVSTLELGDSALYLCASSLAGEGTEAFFGQGTRLTVV.

This chain links TRBV6-6 with TRBJ2-5; maybe TRBD2 (5 bases). This CDR3 has 15 amino acids. Germline values: CDR1 MNHNY, CDR2 SVGAGI (reference sequence). Trimming pared 8 bases from V and 4 bases from J, leaving 20 bases between. The CDR3: CASGFSHGVGETQYF. DNA for the CDR3: TGTGCCAGCGGGTTTAGCCACGGGGTCGGAGAGACCCAGTACTTC.

The chain has TRBV12-3 or TRBV12-4 and TRBJ1-4, with a weak D call TRBD1 (6 bases). The CDR3 runs to 13 residues. Trimming shortened V by 8 bases and J by 11 bases, and 18 bases separated the two germline ends. The CDR3 DNA follows: TGTGCCAGCGGCCCTCGGGGGGGGGCGAAACTGTTTTTT. Its translation: CASGPRGGAKLFF.

The chain recombines TRBV7-9 with TRBJ2-2, with unresolved D. The CDR3 covers 14 residues. The germline V gene has CDR1 SEHNR and CDR2 FQNEAQ (reference sequence). V was pared by 1 base and J by 3 bases, with 6 bases between. The CDR3 sequence: CASSLELDTGELFF. The CDR3 DNA follows: TGTGCCAGCAGCTTAGAACTTGACACCGGGGAGCTGTTTTTT.

CDR3 sequence: CASSFRGTRDYEQYF. The CDR3 nucleotides read TGTGCCAGCAGCTTCAGAGGGACACGCGACTACGAGCAGTACTTC. The chain recombines TRBV3-1 with TRBJ2-7; tentative D call: TRBD1 (6 bases). Germline V lookup: CDR1 LGHDT, CDR2 YNNKEL (reference sequence). This CDR3 comprises 15 residues. Between the trimmed V and J ends, which lost 5 bases and 3 bases, there was a span of 17 bases.

This rearrangement joins TRBV5-1 to TRBJ2-1; the D is unclear. Germline CDR1 SGHRS, CDR2 YFSETQ. Between the trimmed V and J ends, which lost 1 base and 8 bases, there was a span of 19 bases. The CDR3 extends over 16 amino acids. The CDR3 coding sequence is TGCGCCAGCAGCTTGCTCAGGTCTAAATCTATCGATGAGCAGTTCTTC. As protein: CASSLLRSKSIDEQFF.